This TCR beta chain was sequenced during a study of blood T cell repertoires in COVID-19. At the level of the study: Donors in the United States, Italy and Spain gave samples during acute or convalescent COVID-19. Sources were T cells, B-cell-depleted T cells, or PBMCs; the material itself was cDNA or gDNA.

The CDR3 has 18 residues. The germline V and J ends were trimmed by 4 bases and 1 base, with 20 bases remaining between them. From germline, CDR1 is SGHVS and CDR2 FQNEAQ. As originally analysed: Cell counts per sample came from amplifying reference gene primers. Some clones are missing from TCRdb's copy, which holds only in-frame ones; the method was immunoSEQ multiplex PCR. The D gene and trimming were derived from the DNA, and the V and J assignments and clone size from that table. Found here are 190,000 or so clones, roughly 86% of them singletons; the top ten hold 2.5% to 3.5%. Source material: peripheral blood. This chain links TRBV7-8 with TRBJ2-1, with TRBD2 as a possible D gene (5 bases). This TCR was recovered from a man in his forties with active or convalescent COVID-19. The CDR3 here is CASSSPPERTISYNEQFF. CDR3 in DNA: TGTGCCAGCAGCTCCCCGCCCGAGCGGACGATATCCTACAATGAGCAGTTCTTC.